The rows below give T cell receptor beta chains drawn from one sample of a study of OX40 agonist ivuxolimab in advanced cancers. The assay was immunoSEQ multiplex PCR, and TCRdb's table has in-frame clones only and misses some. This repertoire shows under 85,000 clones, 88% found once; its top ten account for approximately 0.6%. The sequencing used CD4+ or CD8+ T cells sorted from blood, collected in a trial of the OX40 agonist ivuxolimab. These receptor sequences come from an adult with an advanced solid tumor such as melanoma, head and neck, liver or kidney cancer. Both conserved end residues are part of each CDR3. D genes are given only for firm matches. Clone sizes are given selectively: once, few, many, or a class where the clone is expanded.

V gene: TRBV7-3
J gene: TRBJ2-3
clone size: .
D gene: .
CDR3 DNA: TGTGCCAGCAGCTTACGTGGAGACTCAAGCACAGATACGCAGTATTTT
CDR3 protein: CASSLRGDSSTDTQYF

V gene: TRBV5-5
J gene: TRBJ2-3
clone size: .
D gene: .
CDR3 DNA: TGTGCCAGCAGCCCCAGACAGTTCCTCGCCACAGATACGCAGTATTTT
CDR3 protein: CASSPRQFLATDTQYF

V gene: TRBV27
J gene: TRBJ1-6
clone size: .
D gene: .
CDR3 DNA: TGTGCCAGCAGTTTATTTAATTCACCCCTCCACTTT
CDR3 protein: CASSLFNSPLHF

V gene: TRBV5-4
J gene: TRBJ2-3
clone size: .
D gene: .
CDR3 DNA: TGTGCCAGCAGCGCCGACAGTTTTTGGGCAGATACGCAGTATTTT
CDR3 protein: CASSADSFWADTQYF

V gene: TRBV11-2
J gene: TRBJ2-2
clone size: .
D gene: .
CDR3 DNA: TGTGCCAGCAGCTTAGATGTCAGGGCCGGGGAGCTGTTTTTT
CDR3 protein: CASSLDVRAGELFF

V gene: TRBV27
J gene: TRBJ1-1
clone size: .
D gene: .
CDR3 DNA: TGTGCCATCCTTAGGGAGTTCTCCATCGCTGAAGCTTTCTTT
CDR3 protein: CAILREFSIAEAFF

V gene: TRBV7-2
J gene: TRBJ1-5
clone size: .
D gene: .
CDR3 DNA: TGTGCCAGCAGCGAGCGGGCGGGGGGGCAGCCCCAGCATTTT
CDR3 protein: CASSERAGGQPQHF

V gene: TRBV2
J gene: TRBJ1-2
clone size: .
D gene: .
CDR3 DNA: TGTGCCAGCAGGGGGGGGTCTAACTATGGCTACACCTTC
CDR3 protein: CASRGGSNYGYTF

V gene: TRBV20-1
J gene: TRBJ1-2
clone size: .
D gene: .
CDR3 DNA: TGCAGTGCTAGAGTTGGGGATGGCTACACCTTC
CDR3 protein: CSARVGDGYTF

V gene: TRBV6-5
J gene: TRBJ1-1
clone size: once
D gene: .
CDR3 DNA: TGTGCCAGCTCCTCTATTCTGGGGGTAAACACTGAAGCTTTCTTT
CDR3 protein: CASSSILGVNTEAFF

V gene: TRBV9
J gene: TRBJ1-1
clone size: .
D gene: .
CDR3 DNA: TGTGCCAGCAGCGTAGAGCCCCGGAACACTGAAGCTTTCTTT
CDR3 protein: CASSVEPRNTEAFF

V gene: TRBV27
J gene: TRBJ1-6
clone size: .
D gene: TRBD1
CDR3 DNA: TGTGCCAGCAAGGCGGGGACAGTAGGTAATTCACCCCTCCACTTT
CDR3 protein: CASKAGTVGNSPLHF

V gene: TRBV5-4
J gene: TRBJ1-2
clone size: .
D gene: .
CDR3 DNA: TGTGCCAGCAGCTTGGACAGGGCTATTGGCTACACCTTC
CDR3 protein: CASSLDRAIGYTF

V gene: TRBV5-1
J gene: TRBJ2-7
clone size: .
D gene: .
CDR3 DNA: TGCGCCAGCAGCCTTGGACAAAGCTCCTACGAGCAGTACTTC
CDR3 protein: CASSLGQSSYEQYF

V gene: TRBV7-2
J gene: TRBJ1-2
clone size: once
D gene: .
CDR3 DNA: TGTGCCAGCAGCTTGGGGGGGCTCTATGGCTACACCTTC
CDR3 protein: CASSLGGLYGYTF

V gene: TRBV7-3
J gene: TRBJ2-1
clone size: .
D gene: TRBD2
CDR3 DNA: TGTGCCAGCAGCTTCACTAGCGGGGTGGATGAGCAGTTCTTC
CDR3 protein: CASSFTSGVDEQFF

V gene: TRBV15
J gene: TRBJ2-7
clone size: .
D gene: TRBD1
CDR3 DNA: TGTGCCACCAGCAGAGGGTCGGGACAGGGGGCCAACGAGCAGTACTTC
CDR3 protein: CATSRGSGQGANEQYF

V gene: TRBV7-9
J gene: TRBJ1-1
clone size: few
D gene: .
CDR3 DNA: TGTGCCAGCAGCCTCGGGGCGAACACTGAAGCTTTCTTT
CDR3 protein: CASSLGANTEAFF

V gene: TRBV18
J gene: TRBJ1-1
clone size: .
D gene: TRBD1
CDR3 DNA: TGTGCCAGCTCACAGTCCACAGGGGACTTGGGTGAAGCTTTCTTT
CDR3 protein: CASSQSTGDLGEAFF

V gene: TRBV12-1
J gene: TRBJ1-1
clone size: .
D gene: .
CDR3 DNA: TGTGCCAGTCGACAGTCCCAATCTAACACTGAAGCTTTCTTT
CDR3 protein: CASRQSQSNTEAFF

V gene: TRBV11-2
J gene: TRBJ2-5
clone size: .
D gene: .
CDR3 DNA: TGTGCCAGCAGTTCTCTGGGGGGAGGCGCGCCAGAGACCCAGTACTTC
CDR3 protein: CASSSLGGGAPETQYF

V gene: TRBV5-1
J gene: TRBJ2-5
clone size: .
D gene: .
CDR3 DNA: TGCGCCAGCAGCTTCGGCCAGCAAGAGACCCAGTACTTC
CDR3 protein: CASSFGQQETQYF

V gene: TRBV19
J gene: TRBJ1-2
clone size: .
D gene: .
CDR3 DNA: TGTGCCAGTACGCAGGACTATGGCTACACCTTC
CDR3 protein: CASTQDYGYTF

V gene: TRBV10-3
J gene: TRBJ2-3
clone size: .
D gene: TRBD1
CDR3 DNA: TGTGCCATCAGTGAACAGGGGGGTTCAGAGGATACGCAGTATTTT
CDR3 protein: CAISEQGGSEDTQYF

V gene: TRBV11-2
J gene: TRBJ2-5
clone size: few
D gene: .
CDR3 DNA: TGTGCCAGCAGCTACCAGGGGGGAGAGACCCAGTACTTC
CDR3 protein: CASSYQGGETQYF

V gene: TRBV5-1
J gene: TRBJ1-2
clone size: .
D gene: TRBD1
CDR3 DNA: TGCGCCAGCAACCCCGGGACAGCGGGCTATGGCTACACCTTC
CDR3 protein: CASNPGTAGYGYTF

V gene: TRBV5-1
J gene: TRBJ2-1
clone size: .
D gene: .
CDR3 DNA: TGCGCCAGCAGCTATCGATGGTCACGCGATGAGCAGTTCTTC
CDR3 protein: CASSYRWSRDEQFF

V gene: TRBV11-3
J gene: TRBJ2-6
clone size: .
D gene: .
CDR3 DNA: TGTGCCAGCAGCGTTGGACTTTCAGGGGCCAACGTCCTGACTTTC
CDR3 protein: CASSVGLSGANVLTF

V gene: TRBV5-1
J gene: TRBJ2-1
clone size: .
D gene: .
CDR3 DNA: TGCGCCAGCAGCTTGTCCAGACCTGGTATCAATGAGCAGTTCTTC
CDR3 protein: CASSLSRPGINEQFF

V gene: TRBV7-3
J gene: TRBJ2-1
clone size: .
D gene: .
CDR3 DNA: TGTGCCAGCAGCCCCGGACCGTACAATGAGCAGTTCTTC
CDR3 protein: CASSPGPYNEQFF

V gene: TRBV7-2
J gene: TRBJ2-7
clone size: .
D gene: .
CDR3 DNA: TGTGCCAGCAGCTTAGGATCAGGGACCTACGAGCAGTACTTC
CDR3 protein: CASSLGSGTYEQYF

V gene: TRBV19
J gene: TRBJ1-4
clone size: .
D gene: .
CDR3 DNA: TGTGCCACCCCCCTGAGGGAGACAGTACTTTTT
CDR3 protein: CATPLRETVLF

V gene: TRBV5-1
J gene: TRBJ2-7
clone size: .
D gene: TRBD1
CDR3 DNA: TGCGCCAGCAGCTTGTCCGGACAGGGGTACGAGCAGTACTTC
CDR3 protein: CASSLSGQGYEQYF

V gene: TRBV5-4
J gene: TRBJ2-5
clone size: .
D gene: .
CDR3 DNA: TGTGCCAGCGGTGGGAGTGCAGGGATGGGAGAGACCCAGTACTTC
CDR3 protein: CASGGSAGMGETQYF

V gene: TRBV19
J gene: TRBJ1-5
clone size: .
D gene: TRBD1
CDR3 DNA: TGTGCCAGTAGTAGGGGGGCAGGGGGGTATCAGCCCCAGCATTTT
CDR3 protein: CASSRGAGGYQPQHF

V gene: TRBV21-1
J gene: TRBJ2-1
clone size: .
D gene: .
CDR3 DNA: TGTAGGGAGCGGGGTTACAATGAGCAGTTCTTC
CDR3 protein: CRERGYNEQFF

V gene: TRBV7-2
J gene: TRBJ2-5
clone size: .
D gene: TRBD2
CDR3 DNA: TGTGCCAGCAGTCGACTAGCGGGGGACCAAGAGACCCAGTACTTC
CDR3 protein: CASSRLAGDQETQYF

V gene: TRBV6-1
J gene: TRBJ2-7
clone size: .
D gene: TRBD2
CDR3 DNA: TGTGCCATCTCAGAACTAGCGGGATCCTACGAGCAGTACTTC
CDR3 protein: CAISELAGSYEQYF

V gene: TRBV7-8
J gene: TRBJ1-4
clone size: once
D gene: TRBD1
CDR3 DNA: TGTGCCAGCAGCTTAGCTTGGGATGGGGGGACAGGACTGTTTTTT
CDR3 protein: CASSLAWDGGTGLFF

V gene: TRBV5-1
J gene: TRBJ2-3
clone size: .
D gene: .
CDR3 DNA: TGCGCCAGCAGCTTGGTACTAGCCGCAGATACGCAGTATTTT
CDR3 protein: CASSLVLAADTQYF

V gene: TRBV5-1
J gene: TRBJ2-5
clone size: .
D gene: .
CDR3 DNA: TGCGCCAGCAGCTTGACAGCAGAGACCCAGTACTTC
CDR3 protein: CASSLTAETQYF

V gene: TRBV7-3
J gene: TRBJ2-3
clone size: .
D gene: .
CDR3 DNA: TGTGCCAGCAGCTTACAGGGCGGGAGCACAGATACGCAGTATTTT
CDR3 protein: CASSLQGGSTDTQYF

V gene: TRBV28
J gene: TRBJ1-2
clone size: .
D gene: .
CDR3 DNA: TGTGCCAGCACTAGGTTGACGCCTCAGCTGCATGGCTACACCTTC
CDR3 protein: CASTRLTPQLHGYTF

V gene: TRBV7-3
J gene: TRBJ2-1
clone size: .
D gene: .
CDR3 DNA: TGTGCCAGCAGCTTTACACAGGGAAATGAGCAGTTCTTC
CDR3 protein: CASSFTQGNEQFF

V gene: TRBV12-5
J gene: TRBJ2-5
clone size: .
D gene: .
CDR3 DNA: TGTGCTAGTGGCGCCTCAGGGGAAGAGACCCAGTACTTC
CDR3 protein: CASGASGEETQYF

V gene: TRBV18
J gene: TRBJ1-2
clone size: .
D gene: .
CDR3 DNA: TGTGCCAGCTCACCCTCTTCGACCTCTGTGGACTATGGCTACACCTTC
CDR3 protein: CASSPSSTSVDYGYTF

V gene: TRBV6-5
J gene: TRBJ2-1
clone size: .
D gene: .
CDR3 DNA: TGTGCCAGCAGTTACTCTCTGAGCGACGGGCGCGAGCAGTTCTTC
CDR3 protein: CASSYSLSDGREQFF

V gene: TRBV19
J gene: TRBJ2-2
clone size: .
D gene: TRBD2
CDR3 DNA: TGTGCCAGTAGTACCCAGAGGAGCGGGGGATCGGCCGGGGAGCTGTTTTTT
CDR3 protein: CASSTQRSGGSAGELFF

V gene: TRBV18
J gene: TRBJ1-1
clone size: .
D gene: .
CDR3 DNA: TGTGCCAGTCGCCCCGTGGGGGACACTGAAGCTTTCTTT
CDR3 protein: CASRPVGDTEAFF

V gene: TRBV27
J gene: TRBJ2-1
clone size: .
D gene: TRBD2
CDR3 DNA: TGTGCCAGCAGTTTATGGGCTAGCGGGGTTTTGGAGCAGTTCTTC
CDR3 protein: CASSLWASGVLEQFF

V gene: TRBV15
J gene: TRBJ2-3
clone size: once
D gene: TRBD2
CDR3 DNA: TGTGCCACCAGCAGGGACTTTGCGGGGGGAGCAGATACGCAGTATTTT
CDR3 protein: CATSRDFAGGADTQYF

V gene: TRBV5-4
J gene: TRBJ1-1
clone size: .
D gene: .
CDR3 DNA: TGTGCCAGCAGCCCCGCGGGAGGGTGGGACACTGAAGCTTTCTTT
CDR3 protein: CASSPAGGWDTEAFF

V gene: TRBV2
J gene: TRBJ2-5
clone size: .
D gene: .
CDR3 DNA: TGTGCCAGCAGTGACGAGTGGGCAGAGACCCAGTACTTC
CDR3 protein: CASSDEWAETQYF

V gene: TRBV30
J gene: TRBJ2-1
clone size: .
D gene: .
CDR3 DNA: TGTGCCTGGAGGACTCCGGGGACAACCTCTTTCAATGAGCAGTTCTTC
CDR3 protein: CAWRTPGTTSFNEQFF